This T cell receptor beta chain was retrieved from a study of CD8 T cells in Susac syndrome. Trimming cost V 2 bases and J 5 bases; bases outside gene matches: 10. The CDR3 totals 16 residues. CDR1 and CDR2 (germline): LGHDT, YNNKEL (reference sequence). RNA was extracted with the RNeasy kit, and a quantity of roughly 0.5 to 1 ug was reverse transcribed using random hexamers. TCRdb processed the immunoSEQ multiplex PCR reads anew with MiXCR; each CDR3 protein has one entry. The top ten clones hold 0.1% of a sample with 150,000 to 200,000 distinct CDR3 sequences, approximately 93% of them seen once. The clonotype was recovered from a human donor in good health. The V and J genes are TRBV3-1 and TRBJ1-1; 8 positions agree with TRBD1. The sample comprised CD4+ T cells from PBMCs. The chain's CDR3 is CASSQWVGRGLTEAFF. In DNA form, the CDR3 reads TGTGCCAGCAGCCAATGGGTGGGCAGGGGGCTGACTGAAGCTTTCTTT.